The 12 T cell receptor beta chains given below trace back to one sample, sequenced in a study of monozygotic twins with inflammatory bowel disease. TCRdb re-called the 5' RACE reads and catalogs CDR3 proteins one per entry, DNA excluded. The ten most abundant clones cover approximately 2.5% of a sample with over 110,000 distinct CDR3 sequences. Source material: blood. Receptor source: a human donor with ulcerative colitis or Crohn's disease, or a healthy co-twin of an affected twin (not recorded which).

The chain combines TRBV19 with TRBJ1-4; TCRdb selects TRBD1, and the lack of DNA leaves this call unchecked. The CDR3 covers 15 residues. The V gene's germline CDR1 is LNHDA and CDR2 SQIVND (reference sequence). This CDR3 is CASSGLRDRNEKLFF.

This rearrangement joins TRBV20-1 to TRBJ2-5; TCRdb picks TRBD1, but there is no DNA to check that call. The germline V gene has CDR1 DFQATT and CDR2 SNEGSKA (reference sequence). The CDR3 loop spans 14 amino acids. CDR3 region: CSARVYQGQETQYF.

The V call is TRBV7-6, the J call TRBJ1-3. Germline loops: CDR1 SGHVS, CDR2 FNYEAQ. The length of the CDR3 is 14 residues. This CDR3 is CASSAGGYGNTIYF. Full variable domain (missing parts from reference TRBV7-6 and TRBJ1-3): GAGVSQSPRYKVTKRGQDVALRCDPISGHVSLYWYRQALGQGPEFLTYFNYEAQQDKSGLPNDRFSAERPEGSISTLTIQRTEQRDSAMYRCASSAGGYGNTIYFGEGSWLTVV.

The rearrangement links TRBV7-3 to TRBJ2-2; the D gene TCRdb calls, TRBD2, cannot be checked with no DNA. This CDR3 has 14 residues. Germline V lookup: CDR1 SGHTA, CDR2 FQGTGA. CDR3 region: CASSASGGAGELFF.

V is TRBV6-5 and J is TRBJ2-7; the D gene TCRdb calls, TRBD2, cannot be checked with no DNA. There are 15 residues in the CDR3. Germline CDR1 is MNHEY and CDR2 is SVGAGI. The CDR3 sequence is CASSYGPRGSYEQYF.

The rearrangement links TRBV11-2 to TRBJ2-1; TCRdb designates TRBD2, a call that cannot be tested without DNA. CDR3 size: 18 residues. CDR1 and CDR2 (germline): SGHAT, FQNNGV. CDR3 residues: CASTRQGLAGVPYNEQFF. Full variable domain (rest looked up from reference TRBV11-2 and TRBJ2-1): EAGVAQSPRYKIIEKRQSVAFWCNPISGHATLYWYQQILGQGPKLLIQFQNNGVVDDSQLPKDRFSAERLKGVDSTLKIQPAKLEDSAVYLCASTRQGLAGVPYNEQFFGPGTRLTVL.

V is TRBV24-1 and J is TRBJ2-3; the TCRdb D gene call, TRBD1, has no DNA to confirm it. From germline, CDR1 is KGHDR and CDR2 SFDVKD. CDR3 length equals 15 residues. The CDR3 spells CATSAPGQSTDTQYF.

CDR3 in amino acids: CASSIEGSTEAFF. The chain couples TRBV19 to TRBJ1-1. The CDR3 spans 13 residues. Per the germline V gene, CDR1 is LNHDA and CDR2 is SQIVND (reference sequence). Complete variable domain (other parts from reference TRBV19 and TRBJ1-1): DGGITQSPKYLFRKEGQNVTLSCEQNLNHDAMYWYRQDPGQGLRLIYYSQIVNDFQKGDIAEGYSVSREKKESFPLTVTSAQKNPTAFYLCASSIEGSTEAFFGQGTRLTVV.

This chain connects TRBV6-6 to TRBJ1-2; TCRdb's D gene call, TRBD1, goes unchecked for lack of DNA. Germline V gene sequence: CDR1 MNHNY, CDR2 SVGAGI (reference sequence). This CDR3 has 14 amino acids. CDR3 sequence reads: CASTRRQDTDGYTF.

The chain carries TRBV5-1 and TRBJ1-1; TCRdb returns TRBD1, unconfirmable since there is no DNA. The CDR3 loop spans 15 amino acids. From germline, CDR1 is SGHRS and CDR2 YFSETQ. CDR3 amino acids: CASSRGGATSSEAFF.

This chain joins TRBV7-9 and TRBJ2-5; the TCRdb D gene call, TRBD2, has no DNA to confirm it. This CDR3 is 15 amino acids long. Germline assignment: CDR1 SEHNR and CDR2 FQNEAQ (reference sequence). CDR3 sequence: CASSMTSGGGETQYF.

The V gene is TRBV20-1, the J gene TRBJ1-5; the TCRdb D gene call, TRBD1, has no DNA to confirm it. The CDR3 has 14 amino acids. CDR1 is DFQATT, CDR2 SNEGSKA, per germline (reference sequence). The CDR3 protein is CSVEPPGVSQPQHF.